A single sample is the source of the 22 T cell receptor beta chains below, sequenced in a study of CXCR3-negative and CXCR3-positive naive CD8 T cells. The TRB cDNA libraries were prepared by 5' RACE with UMI labels. TCRdb reprocessed the 5' RACE reads and stores each CDR3 protein as one record, lacking DNA. The sample has tens of thousands of distinct CDR3 sequences. Sequencing was carried out using naive CXCR3- CD8+ T cells from blood. This sample's subset: CD45RO-CCR7+CD27+CD95- naive CD8+ T cells lacking CXCR3 (TNR3-). These receptors originate from a human donor in good health. Some clones in this sample may be carry-over from other donors' samples.

The chain's CDR3 is CSVEVGLQPLYGYTF. The chain couples TRBV29-1 to TRBJ1-2; TCRdb designates TRBD1, a call that cannot be tested without DNA. The CDR3 runs 15 residues. Germline CDR1 reads SQVTM; CDR2 reads ANQGSEA.

The chain employs TRBV5-1 and TRBJ2-3. The CDR3 runs to 16 residues. CDR1 SGHRS and CDR2 YFSETQ come from the germline V gene. The CDR3 reads CASSSQALTSTDTQYF.

This CDR3 reads CASSPRDRVVYGYTF. The rearrangement joins TRBV9 to TRBJ1-2; TCRdb outputs TRBD1, but without DNA this stays unchecked. CDR3 size: 15 residues. Germline loops: CDR1 SGDLS, CDR2 YYNGEE. Drawing the rest from reference TRBV9 and TRBJ1-2, the complete variable domain is DSGVTQTPKHLITATGQRVTLRCSPRSGDLSVYWYQQSLDQGLQFLIQYYNGEERAKGNILERFSAQQFPDLHSELNLSSLELGDSALYFCASSPRDRVVYGYTFGSGTRLTVV.

The chain is built from TRBV5-5 and TRBJ1-2. Germline CDR1 reads SGHKS; CDR2 reads YYEKEE (reference sequence). The CDR3 totals 14 residues. This CDR3 reads CASSLEITNYGYTF.

The chain links TRBV9 to TRBJ2-1; the TCRdb D gene call, TRBD1, has no DNA to confirm it. This CDR3 has 16 residues. The germline gives CDR1 SGDLS, CDR2 YYNGEE. CDR3 sequence reads: CASSAFRGDAYNEQFF. The whole variable domain, filled in from reference TRBV9 and TRBJ2-1, reads DSGVTQTPKHLITATGQRVTLRCSPRSGDLSVYWYQQSLDQGLQFLIQYYNGEERAKGNILERFSAQQFPDLHSELNLSSLELGDSALYFCASSAFRGDAYNEQFFGPGTRLTVL.

This sequence joins TRBV27 and TRBJ2-3; TCRdb selects TRBD1, and the lack of DNA leaves this call unchecked. The CDR3 runs 19 residues. Germline loops: CDR1 MNHEY, CDR2 SMNVEV (reference sequence). CDR3: CASSYKKLRVEVSPDTQYF.

The V and J genes are TRBV29-1 and TRBJ2-7. Germline CDR1 and CDR2: SQVTM and ANQGSEA. There are 12 residues in the CDR3. CDR3 protein: CSVEAKPYEQYF.

This chain links TRBV6-2 or TRBV6-3 with TRBJ2-5. Germline values: CDR1 MNHEY, CDR2 SVGEGT. This CDR3 is 14 amino acids long. The CDR3 is CASSYPGRLGFKYF.

This rearrangement joins TRBV21-1 to TRBJ2-5; the D call of TRBD2 rests on TCRdb alone, since no DNA is present to check it. TRBV21-1 is designated a pseudogene. This CDR3 comprises 15 residues. CDR3 region: CASSKPRAYQETQYF.

CDR3: CSVTDEGSSYEQYF. V gene TRBV29-1 combines with J gene TRBJ2-7. This CDR3 has 14 amino acids. Germline values: CDR1 SQVTM, CDR2 ANQGSEA.

J is TRBJ2-1 and V is TRBV6-1; TCRdb names TRBD1, which stays unverified in the absence of DNA. CDR1 and CDR2 from the germline V gene are MNHNS and SASEGT. The CDR3 has 15 amino acids. The CDR3 here is CASSSTGTGSDEQFF.

The V gene is TRBV7-9, the J gene TRBJ2-7; TCRdb reports TRBD1, a call that lacks DNA to check it against. The V gene's germline CDR1 is SEHNR and CDR2 FQNEAQ (reference sequence). This CDR3 region has 15 residues. Here the CDR3 reads CASSLAGTGEYEQYF.

The rearrangement uses TRBV12-3 or TRBV12-4 and TRBJ2-2; TCRdb proposes TRBD2, but this gene call is untestable without DNA. The length of the CDR3 is 15 residues. The CDR3 loop reads CASSGGERGTGELFF.

The V and J genes are TRBV11-2 and TRBJ2-1. The CDR3 has 16 amino acids. Germline lookup yields CDR1 SGHAT and CDR2 FQNNGV. This CDR3 is CASSLDRWGDINEQFF.

V gene TRBV29-1 combines with J gene TRBJ1-5; TCRdb picks TRBD1, but there is no DNA to check that call. There are 14 residues in the CDR3. Germline assignment: CDR1 SQVTM and CDR2 ANQGSEA. The CDR3 spells CSVVIPGANQPQHF.

The V gene is TRBV27, the J gene TRBJ2-1; TCRdb outputs TRBD1, but without DNA this stays unchecked. The germline gives CDR1 MNHEY, CDR2 SMNVEV (reference sequence). CDR3 length: 15 residues. The CDR3 sequence: CASSPGISSYNEQFF.

V is TRBV9 and J is TRBJ2-7; TCRdb's assignment of TRBD2 cannot be checked, as there is no DNA. CDR3 length: 15 amino acids. Germline V lookup: CDR1 SGDLS, CDR2 YYNGEE. CDR3 sequence reads: CASTEWVRALYEQYF.

This chain uses TRBV20-1 with TRBJ2-5; the D gene TCRdb calls, TRBD2, cannot be checked with no DNA. The length of the CDR3 is 16 residues. Germline CDR1 and CDR2: DFQATT and SNEGSKA (reference sequence). CDR3 region: CSAKTHSGSPRETQYF.

CDR3: CASSQDTGYGANVLTF. The chain links TRBV4-3 to TRBJ2-6; no DNA is available, so the TRBD1 call from TCRdb remains unchecked. Germline V gives CDR1 LGHNA, CDR2 YSLEER. The CDR3 length is 16 residues.

This sequence joins TRBV13 and TRBJ2-3; there is no DNA to check the TCRdb D call of TRBD1. Germline lookup yields CDR1 PRHDT and CDR2 FYEKMQ (reference sequence). The CDR3 sequence is 15 residues long. CDR3 loop: CASSLERQITDTQYF.

The chain uses TRBV19 and TRBJ2-5. The germline V gene has CDR1 LNHDA and CDR2 SQIVND (reference sequence). The CDR3 runs to 14 residues. This CDR3 is CASSIGVRQETQYF.

The chain carries TRBV12-3 or TRBV12-4 and TRBJ1-2. The CDR3 runs 13 residues. The CDR3 protein is CASSFVGSGGYTF.